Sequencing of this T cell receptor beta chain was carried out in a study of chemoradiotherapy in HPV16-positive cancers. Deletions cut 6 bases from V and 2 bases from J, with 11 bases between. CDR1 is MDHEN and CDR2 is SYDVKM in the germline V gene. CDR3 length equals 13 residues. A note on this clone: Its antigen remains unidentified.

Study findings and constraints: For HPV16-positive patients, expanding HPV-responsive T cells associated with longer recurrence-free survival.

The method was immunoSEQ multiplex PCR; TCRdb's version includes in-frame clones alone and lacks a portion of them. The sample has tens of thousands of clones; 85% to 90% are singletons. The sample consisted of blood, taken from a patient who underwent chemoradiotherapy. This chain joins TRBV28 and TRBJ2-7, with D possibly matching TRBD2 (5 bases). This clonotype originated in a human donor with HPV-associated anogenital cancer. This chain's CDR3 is CASSPPGTYEQYF. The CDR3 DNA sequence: TGTGCCAGCAGCCCACCGGGAACCTACGAGCAGTACTTC.